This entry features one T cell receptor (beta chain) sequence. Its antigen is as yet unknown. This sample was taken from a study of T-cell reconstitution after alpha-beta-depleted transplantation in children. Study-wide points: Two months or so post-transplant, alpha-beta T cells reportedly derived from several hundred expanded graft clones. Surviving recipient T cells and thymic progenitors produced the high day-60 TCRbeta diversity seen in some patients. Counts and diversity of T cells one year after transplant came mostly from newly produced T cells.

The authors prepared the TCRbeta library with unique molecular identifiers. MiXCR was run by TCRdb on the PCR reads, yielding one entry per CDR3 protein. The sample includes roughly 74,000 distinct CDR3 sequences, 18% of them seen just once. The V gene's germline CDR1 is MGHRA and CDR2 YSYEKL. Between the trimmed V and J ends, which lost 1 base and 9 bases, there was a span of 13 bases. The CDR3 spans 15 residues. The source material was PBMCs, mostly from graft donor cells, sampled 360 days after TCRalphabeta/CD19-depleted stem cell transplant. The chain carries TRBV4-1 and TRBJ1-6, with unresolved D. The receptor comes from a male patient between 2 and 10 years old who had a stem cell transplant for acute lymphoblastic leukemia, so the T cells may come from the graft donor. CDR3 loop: CASSQGHGVLSPLHF. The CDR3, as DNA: TGCGCCAGCAGCCAAGGGCACGGGGTTCTTTCACCCCTCCACTTT.